These 20 T cell receptor beta chains were all obtained from the same sample, sequenced in a study of blood T cell repertoires in COVID-19. The repertoire was sequenced with immunoSEQ multiplex PCR; TCRdb's copy has only in-frame clones and lacks some. The sample includes 35,000 to 50,000 clones, approximately 90% of them seen just once. The sample comprised peripheral blood. These receptors originate from a human donor in a cohort sampled during active COVID-19.

CDR3 protein: CAWSVNGQKAFF. CDR3 nucleotide sequence: TGTGCCTGGAGTGTAAATGGGCAGAAAGCTTTCTTT. The V gene is TRBV30, the J gene TRBJ1-1, with D unclear. The CDR3 has 12 residues. Looked up from germline, CDR1 is GTSNPN and CDR2 is SVGIG (reference sequence). Trimming removed 0 bases from V and 9 bases from J, with 11 bases in between.

This clone has a handful of counts. The chain employs TRBV9 and TRBJ2-7, with a possible D match to TRBD1 (6 bases). The CDR3 covers 13 residues. Trimming took 0 bases from V and 6 from J, leaving 10 bases between them. Germline loops: CDR1 SGDLS, CDR2 YYNGEE. The CDR3 loop reads CASSVATGSEQYF. CDR3 coding DNA: TGTGCCAGCAGCGTAGCTACAGGGTCCGAGCAGTACTTC.

This clone was detected only once. The CDR3 region is CASSPGQFGTQYF. DNA for the CDR3: TGTGCCAGCAGCCCAGGACAGTTCGGGACCCAGTACTTC. The chain carries TRBV7-8 and TRBJ2-5, with a weak D call TRBD1 (6 bases). Per the germline V gene, CDR1 is SGHVS and CDR2 is FQNEAQ. The CDR3 sequence is 13 residues long. Trimming left V 5 bases short and J 7 bases short, with 14 bases between.

This chain joins TRBV12-2 and TRBJ2-3; TRBD2, the table's D call, was not compared with the DNA. TRBV12-2 counts as a pseudogene. The CDR3 length is 15 residues. CDR3 DNA sequence: TGTGCAACGCTGAAAGCGGGGGGGTACACAGATACGCAGTATTTT. This codes for CATLKAGGYTDTQYF.

The CDR3 loop is CASSLVRTKETQYF. In DNA form, the CDR3 reads TGTGCCAGCAGCTTAGTTAGGACAAAAGAGACCCAGTACTTC. This rearrangement joins TRBV7-9 to TRBJ2-5; D is possibly TRBD1 (5 bases). Trimming shortened V by 1 base and J by 3 bases, and 9 bases separated the two germline ends. Germline V lookup: CDR1 SEHNR, CDR2 FQNEAQ (reference sequence). The CDR3 spans 14 residues.

Note on this clone: Its ends do not fully match the called genes, so a read error is possible. The chain joins TRBV27 to TRBJ1-2; 7 nucleotides agree with TRBD1. Germline assignment: CDR1 MNHEY and CDR2 SMNVEV (reference sequence). This CDR3 is built from 10 residues. CDR3 DNA: TGTGCCAGCAGTACGACAGGGTTGAGTTTC. Translated, it gives CASSTTGLSF.

The rearrangement links TRBV24-1 to TRBJ2-3; TRBD1 is a possible D gene (5 bases). V lost 4 bases, J lost 4 bases, and 14 bases lay in between. The length of the CDR3 is 15 residues. Germline V gene sequence: CDR1 KGHDR, CDR2 SFDVKD. CDR3 bases: TGTGCCACCAGTGACCCCAGGGAAGGCGCAGATACGCAGTATTTT. It is translated as CATSDPREGADTQYF.

The rearrangement joins TRBV2 to TRBJ2-1; D possibly corresponds to TRBD1 (6 bases). This CDR3 comprises 16 residues. Germline assignment: CDR1 SNHLY and CDR2 FYNNEI. V lost 4 bases and J 1 base, leaving 14 bases between the germline ends. CDR3 nucleotide sequence: TGTGCCAGCAGTGGCCGACAGGCTTTTTCCTACAATGAGCAGTTCTTC. It is translated as CASSGRQAFSYNEQFF. Looking up the rest from reference TRBV2 and TRBJ2-1 gives the full variable domain: EPEVTQTPSHQVTQMGQEVILRCVPISNHLYFYWYRQILGQKVEFLVSFYNNEISEKSEIFDDQFSVERPDGSNFTLKIRSTKLEDSAMYFCASSGRQAFSYNEQFFGPGTRLTVL.

The V gene is TRBV5-1, the J gene TRBJ2-3; 7 bases agree with TRBD2. CDR3 length equals 16 residues. V was clipped by 0 bases and J by 5 bases; unmatched bases: 9. CDR1 and CDR2 (germline): SGHRS, YFSETQ. The CDR3 nucleotides are TGCGCCAGCAGCTTGGCCGCAGGGACTACCGGAGATACGCAGTATTTT. Translated: CASSLAAGTTGDTQYF. The full variable domain, its missing parts supplied by reference TRBV5-1 and TRBJ2-3, is KAGVTQTPRYLIKTRGQQVTLSCSPISGHRSVSWYQQTPGQGLQFLFEYFSETQRNKGNFPGRFSGRQFSNSRSEMNVSTLELGDSALYLCASSLAAGTTGDTQYFGPGTRLTVL.

The chain recombines TRBV3-1 (or the pseudogene TRBV3-2) with TRBJ1-1; TRBD1 agrees at 7 bases. Germline lookup yields CDR1 LGHDT and CDR2 YNNKEL (reference sequence). The trim removed 4 bases at V and 4 bases at J, leaving 6 bases unmatched. The CDR3 covers 14 residues. The CDR3 DNA sequence: TGTGCCAGCAGCCGAGAGACAGGGAGCACTGAAGCTTTCTTT. Its translation: CASSRETGSTEAFF.

The rearrangement links TRBV2 to TRBJ2-7; maybe TRBD1 (7 bases). Trimming shortened V by 7 bases and J by 7 bases, and 14 bases separated the two germline ends. Germline values: CDR1 SNHLY, CDR2 FYNNEI. CDR3 length: 12 amino acids. The CDR3 is CASTEGAWEQYF. The CDR3 DNA reads as TGTGCCAGCACGGAGGGGGCCTGGGAGCAGTACTTC.

The chain links TRBV2 to TRBJ2-3; tentative D call: TRBD1 (6 bases). This CDR3 is built from 12 residues. Per the germline V gene, CDR1 is SNHLY and CDR2 is FYNNEI. The V and J ends lost 7 bases and 7 bases respectively, with 12 bases between them. The CDR3 DNA reads TGTGCCAGCATTACAGGGATGAATACGCAGTATTTT. It encodes CASITGMNTQYF.

The chain combines TRBV3-1 (or the pseudogene TRBV3-2) with TRBJ2-1, with 10 nucleotides matching TRBD2. Germline CDR1 LGHDT, CDR2 YNNKEL (reference sequence). This CDR3 is built from 16 residues. V was pared by 1 base and J by 0 bases, with 0 bases of the junction left unmatched. The CDR3 spells CASSQGLAGSYNEQFF. CDR3 nucleotides: TGTGCCAGCAGCCAAGGACTAGCGGGCTCCTACAATGAGCAGTTCTTC.

This chain joins TRBV7-8 and TRBJ2-3; a weak D match, TRBD2 (6 bases). Germline lookup yields CDR1 SGHVS and CDR2 FQNEAQ. The V gene lost 1 base and the J gene lost 0 bases, with 11 bases spanning the gap. This CDR3 has 16 amino acids. CDR3 sequence: CASSLGLGTSTDTQYF. The CDR3 DNA reads as TGTGCCAGCAGCTTAGGGCTGGGGACTAGCACAGATACGCAGTATTTT.

This sequence joins TRBV10-2 and TRBJ1-5; the D is unclear. Germline V gives CDR1 WSHSY, CDR2 SAAADI. The CDR3 is made up of 14 amino acids. Trimming removed 0 bases at V and 6 bases at J, with 9 bases between. The DNA of the CDR3 is TGCGCCAGCAGTGAGTCGACCAGGTCTCAGCCCCAGCATTTT. It yields the protein CASSESTRSQPQHF.

This chain joins TRBV30 and TRBJ2-7, with 7 bases aligning to TRBD2. The CDR3 consists of 13 residues. Germline CDR1 GTSNPN, CDR2 SVGIG (reference sequence). Losses at the gene ends were 3 bases for V and 4 bases for J; bases not matched to a gene: 6. CDR3 in amino acids: CAWSWGGKYEQYF. In DNA form, the CDR3 reads TGTGCCTGGAGCTGGGGGGGTAAATACGAGCAGTACTTC. Full variable domain (rest looked up from reference TRBV30 and TRBJ2-7): SQTIHQWPATLVQPVGSPLSLECTVEGTSNPNLYWYRQAAGRGLQLLFYSVGIGQISSEVPQNLSASRPQDRQFILSSKKLLLSDSGFYLCAWSWGGKYEQYFGPGTRLTVT.

The rearrangement links TRBV10-2 to TRBJ2-1, with TRBD2 identical over 8 bases. Germline-derived CDR1 and CDR2 are WSHSY and SAAADI. The V gene end was trimmed by 5 bases and the J gene end by 8 bases; junction bases not matched to a gene: 11. The CDR3 covers 15 residues. CDR3 bases: TGCGCCAGCAGTTTATCCGGGACTAGTGTTGATGAGCAGTTCTTC. Protein sequence: CASSLSGTSVDEQFF.

The V call is TRBV2, the J call TRBJ1-5, with 8 bases aligning to TRBD1. With 4 bases clipped from V and 4 bases from J, the junction kept 3 bases outside the gene matches. Germline V lookup: CDR1 SNHLY, CDR2 FYNNEI. The CDR3 spans 14 residues. The DNA for the CDR3 is TGTGCCAGCAGTGGACAGGGGTTGAATCAGCCCCAGCATTTT. Amino acids: CASSGQGLNQPQHF. The whole variable domain, remainder taken from reference TRBV2 and TRBJ1-5, is EPEVTQTPSHQVTQMGQEVILRCVPISNHLYFYWYRQILGQKVEFLVSFYNNEISEKSEIFDDQFSVERPDGSNFTLKIRSTKLEDSAMYFCASSGQGLNQPQHFGDGTRLSIL.

This sequence joins TRBV5-6 and TRBJ1-1, with D hard to call. The germline CDR1 and CDR2 sequences are SGHDT and YYEEEE. The CDR3 has 14 amino acids. Trimming took 4 bases from V and 3 from J, leaving 13 bases between them. The CDR3 is CASSPRWADTEAFF. CDR3 bases: TGTGCCAGCAGCCCCCGGTGGGCCGACACTGAAGCTTTCTTT.

This chain connects TRBV12-5 to TRBJ2-3; TRBD2 agrees at 10 bases. Per the germline V gene, CDR1 is LGHNT and CDR2 is FRNRAP. The length of the CDR3 is 16 residues. With 3 bases clipped from V and 8 bases from J, the junction kept 11 bases outside the gene matches. The CDR3: CASGLRLAGEPGTQYF. The CDR3 bases are TGTGCTAGTGGTTTACGGCTAGCGGGGGAACCAGGTACGCAGTATTTT.